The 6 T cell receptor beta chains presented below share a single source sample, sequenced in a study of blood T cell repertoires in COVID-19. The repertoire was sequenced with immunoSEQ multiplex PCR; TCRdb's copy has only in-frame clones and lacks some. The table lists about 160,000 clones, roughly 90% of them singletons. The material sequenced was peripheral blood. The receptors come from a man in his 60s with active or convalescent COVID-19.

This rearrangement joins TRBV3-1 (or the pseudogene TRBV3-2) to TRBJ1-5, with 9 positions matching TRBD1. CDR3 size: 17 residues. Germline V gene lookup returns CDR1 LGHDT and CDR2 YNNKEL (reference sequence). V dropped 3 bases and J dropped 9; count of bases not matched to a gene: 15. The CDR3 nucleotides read TGTGCCAGCAGCCAGGCTTCCGGGACAGGGACTGGGGGGCCCCAGCATTTT. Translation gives CASSQASGTGTGGPQHF.

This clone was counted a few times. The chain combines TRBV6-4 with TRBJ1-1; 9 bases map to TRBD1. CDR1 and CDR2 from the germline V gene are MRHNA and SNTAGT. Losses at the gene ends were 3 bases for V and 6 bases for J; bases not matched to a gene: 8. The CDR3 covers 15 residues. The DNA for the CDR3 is TGTGCCAGCAGTGAAGAGAGACAGGGGGAGGCTGAAGCTTTCTTT. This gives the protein CASSEERQGEAEAFF.

The CDR3 reads CASSKAGDGTGVTGELFF. The CDR3 nucleotides are TGTGCCAGCAGCAAAGCGGGGGACGGGACAGGGGTCACCGGGGAGCTGTTTTTT. The rearrangement joins TRBV21-1 to TRBJ2-2; the table names TRBD1, a call not compared with the DNA. TRBV21-1 is recorded as a pseudogene. The CDR3 has 18 residues.

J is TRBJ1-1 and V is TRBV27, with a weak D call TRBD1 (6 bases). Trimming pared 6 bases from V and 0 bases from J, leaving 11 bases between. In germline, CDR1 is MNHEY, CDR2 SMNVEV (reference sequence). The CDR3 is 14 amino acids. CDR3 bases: TGTGCCAGCAGCCCTCACAGGGTGAACACTGAAGCTTTCTTT. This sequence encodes CASSPHRVNTEAFF.

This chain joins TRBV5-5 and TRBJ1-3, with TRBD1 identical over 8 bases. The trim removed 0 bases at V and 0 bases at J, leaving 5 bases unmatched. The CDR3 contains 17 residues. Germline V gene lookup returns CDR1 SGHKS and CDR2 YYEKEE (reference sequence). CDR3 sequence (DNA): TGTGCCAGCAGCTTGGCCGGGACAGGACTCTCTGGAAACACCATATATTTT. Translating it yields CASSLAGTGLSGNTIYF.

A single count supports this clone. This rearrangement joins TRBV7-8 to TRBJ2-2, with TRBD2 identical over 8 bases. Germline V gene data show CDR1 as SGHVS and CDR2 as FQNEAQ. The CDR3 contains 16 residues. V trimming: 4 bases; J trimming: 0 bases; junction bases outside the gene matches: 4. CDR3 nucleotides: TGTGCCAGCAGCTGGAGCGGGGGAACGAACACCGGGGAGCTGTTTTTT. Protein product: CASSWSGGTNTGELFF.